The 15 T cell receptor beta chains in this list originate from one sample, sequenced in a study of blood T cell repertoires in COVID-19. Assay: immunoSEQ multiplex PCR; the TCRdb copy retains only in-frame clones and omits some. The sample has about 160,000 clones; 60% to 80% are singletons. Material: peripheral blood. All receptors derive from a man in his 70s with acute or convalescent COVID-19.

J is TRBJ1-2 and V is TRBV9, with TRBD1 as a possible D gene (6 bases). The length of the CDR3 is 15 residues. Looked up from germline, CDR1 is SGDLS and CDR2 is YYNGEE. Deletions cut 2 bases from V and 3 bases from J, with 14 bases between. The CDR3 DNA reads TGTGCCAGCAGCGTCGAACCTGGGGGCGACTATGGCTACACCTTC. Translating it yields CASSVEPGGDYGYTF.

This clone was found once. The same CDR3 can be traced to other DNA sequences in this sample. The CDR3 sequence is CASSGGTGTDTQYF. The CDR3 nucleotides read TGTGCCAGCAGTGGCGGGACGGGCACAGATACGCAGTATTTT. The chain joins TRBV2 to TRBJ2-3, with TRBD2 as a possible D gene (6 bases). This CDR3 region has 14 residues. Germline V gives CDR1 SNHLY, CDR2 FYNNEI. V dropped 4 bases and J dropped 1 base, with 9 bases sitting between them. Drawing the rest from reference TRBV2 and TRBJ2-3, the complete variable domain is EPEVTQTPSHQVTQMGQEVILRCVPISNHLYFYWYRQILGQKVEFLVSFYNNEISEKSEIFDDQFSVERPDGSNFTLKIRSTKLEDSAMYFCASSGGTGTDTQYFGPGTRLTVL.

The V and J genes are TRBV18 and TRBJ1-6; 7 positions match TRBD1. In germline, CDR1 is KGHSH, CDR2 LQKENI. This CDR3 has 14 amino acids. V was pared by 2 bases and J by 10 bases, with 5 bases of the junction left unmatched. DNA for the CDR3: TGTGCCAGCTCACCAGAGAGACAGGGCTCACCCCTCCACTTT. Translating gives CASSPERQGSPLHF.

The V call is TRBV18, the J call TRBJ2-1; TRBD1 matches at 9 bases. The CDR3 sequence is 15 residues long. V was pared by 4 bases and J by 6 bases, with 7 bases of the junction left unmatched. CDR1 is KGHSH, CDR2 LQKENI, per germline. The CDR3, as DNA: TGTGCCAGCTCACAGGGACAGGGAAGGGGCAATGAGCAGTTCTTC. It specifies CASSQGQGRGNEQFF.

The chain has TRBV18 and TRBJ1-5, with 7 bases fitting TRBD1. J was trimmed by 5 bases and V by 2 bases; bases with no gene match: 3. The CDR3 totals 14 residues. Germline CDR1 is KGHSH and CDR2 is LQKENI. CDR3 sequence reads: CASSPTGVDQPQHF. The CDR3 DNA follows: TGTGCCAGCTCACCAACAGGGGTGGATCAGCCCCAGCATTTT.

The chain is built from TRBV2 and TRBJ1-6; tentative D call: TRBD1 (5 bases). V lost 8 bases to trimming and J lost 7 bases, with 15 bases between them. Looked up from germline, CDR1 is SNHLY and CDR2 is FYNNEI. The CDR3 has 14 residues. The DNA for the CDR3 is TGTGCCAGCGCCCGGTCAGGGCCGAATTCACCCCTCCACTTT. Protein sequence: CASARSGPNSPLHF.

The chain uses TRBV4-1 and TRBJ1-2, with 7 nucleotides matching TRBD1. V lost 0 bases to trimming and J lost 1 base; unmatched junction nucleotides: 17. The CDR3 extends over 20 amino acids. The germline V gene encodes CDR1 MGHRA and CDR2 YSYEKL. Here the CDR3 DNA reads TGCGCCAGCAGCCAAGAAACCCCAAACCCCGGCCAGGGGGGTAACTATGGCTACACCTTC. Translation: CASSQETPNPGQGGNYGYTF.

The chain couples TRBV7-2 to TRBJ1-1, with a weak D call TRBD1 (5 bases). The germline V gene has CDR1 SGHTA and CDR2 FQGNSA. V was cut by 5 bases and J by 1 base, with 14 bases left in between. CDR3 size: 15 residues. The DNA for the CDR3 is TGTGCCAGCAGCCCCCTCTACGGGGGGAACACTGAAGCTTTCTTT. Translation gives CASSPLYGGNTEAFF.

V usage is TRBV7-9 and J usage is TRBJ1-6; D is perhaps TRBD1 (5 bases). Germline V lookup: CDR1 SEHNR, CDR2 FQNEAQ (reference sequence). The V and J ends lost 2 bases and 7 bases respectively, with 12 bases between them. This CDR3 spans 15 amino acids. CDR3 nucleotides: TGTGCCAGCAGCTTATGGGGGGAACCGAATTCACCCCTCCACTTT. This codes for CASSLWGEPNSPLHF.

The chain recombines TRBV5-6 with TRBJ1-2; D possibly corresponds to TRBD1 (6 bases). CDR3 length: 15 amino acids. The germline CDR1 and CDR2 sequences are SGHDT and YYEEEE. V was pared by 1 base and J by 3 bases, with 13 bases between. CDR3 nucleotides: TGTGCCAGCAGCTTGTTACTAAGGACAGACTATGGCTACACCTTC. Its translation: CASSLLLRTDYGYTF.

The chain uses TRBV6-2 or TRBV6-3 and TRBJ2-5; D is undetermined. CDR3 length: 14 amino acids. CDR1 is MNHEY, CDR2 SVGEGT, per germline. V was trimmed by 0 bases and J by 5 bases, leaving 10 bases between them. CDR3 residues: CASSYSAYGETQYF. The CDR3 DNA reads TGTGCCAGCAGTTACTCGGCATACGGGGAGACCCAGTACTTC.

The CDR3 reads CASSGPIEQFF. CDR3 nucleotide sequence: TGTGCCAGCAGCGGCCCCATCGAGCAGTTCTTC. The V gene is TRBV7-9, the J gene TRBJ2-1; D gene uncertain. This CDR3 has 11 residues. V lost 5 bases and J lost 10, with 9 bases in between. Per germline, CDR1 SEHNR and CDR2 FQNEAQ (reference sequence).

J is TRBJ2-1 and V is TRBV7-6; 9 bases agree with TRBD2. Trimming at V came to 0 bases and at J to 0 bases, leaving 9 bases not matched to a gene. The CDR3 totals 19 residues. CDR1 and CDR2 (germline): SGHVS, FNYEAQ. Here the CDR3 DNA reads TGTGCCAGCAGCTTAGCGCCTAGCGGGGCGGGGAGCTCCTACAATGAGCAGTTCTTC. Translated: CASSLAPSGAGSSYNEQFF.

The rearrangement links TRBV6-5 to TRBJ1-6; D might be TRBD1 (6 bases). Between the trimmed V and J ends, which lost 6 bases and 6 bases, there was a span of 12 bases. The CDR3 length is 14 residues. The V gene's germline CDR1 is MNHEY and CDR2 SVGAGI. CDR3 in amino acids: CASRSGEGNSPLHF. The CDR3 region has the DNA TGTGCCAGCAGATCAGGGGAGGGTAATTCACCCCTCCACTTT.

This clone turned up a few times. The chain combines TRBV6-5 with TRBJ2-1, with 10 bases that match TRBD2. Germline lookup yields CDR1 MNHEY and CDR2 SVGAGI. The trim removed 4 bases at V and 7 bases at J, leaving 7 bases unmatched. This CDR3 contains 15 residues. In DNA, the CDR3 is TGTGCCAGCAGTTCTCCTAGCGGGGGCACTAATGAGCAGTTCTTC. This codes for CASSSPSGGTNEQFF.